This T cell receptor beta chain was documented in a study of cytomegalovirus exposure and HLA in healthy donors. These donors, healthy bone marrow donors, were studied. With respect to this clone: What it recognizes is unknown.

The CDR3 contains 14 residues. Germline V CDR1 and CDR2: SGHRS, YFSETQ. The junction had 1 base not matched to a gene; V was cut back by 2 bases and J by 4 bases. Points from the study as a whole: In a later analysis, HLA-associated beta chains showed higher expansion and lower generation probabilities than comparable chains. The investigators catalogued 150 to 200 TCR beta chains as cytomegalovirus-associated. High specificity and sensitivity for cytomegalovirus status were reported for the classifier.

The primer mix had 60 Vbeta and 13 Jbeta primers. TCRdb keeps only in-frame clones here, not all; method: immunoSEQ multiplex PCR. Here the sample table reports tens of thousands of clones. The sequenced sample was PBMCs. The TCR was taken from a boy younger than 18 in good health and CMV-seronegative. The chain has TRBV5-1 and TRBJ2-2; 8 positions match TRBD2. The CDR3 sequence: CASSLAGVTGELFF. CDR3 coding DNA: TGCGCCAGCAGCTTAGCGGGGGTCACCGGGGAGCTGTTTTTT.